These 13 T cell receptor beta chains were all obtained from the same sample, sequenced in a study of neurological immune-mediated disorders. Time point reported: longitudinal time-point 3. Via MiXCR, TCRdb re-called the 5' RACE reads, giving one row per CDR3 protein. Altogether about 50,000 distinct CDR3 sequences are present, roughly 8% being singletons, with the ten largest covering 1.5% to 2%. The material sequenced was PBMCs. Source of these receptors: a woman aged 40 to 50 in good health.

At least ten counts were recorded for this clonotype. J is TRBJ1-1 and V is TRBV7-3, with 7 bases lining up with TRBD1. The CDR3 totals 16 residues. The germline V gene has CDR1 SGHTA and CDR2 FQGTGA. The V gene end was trimmed by 2 bases and the J gene end by 4 bases; junction bases not matched to a gene: 10. The CDR3 bases are TGTGCCAGCAGCTTACCCGACAGGGCCCAGAGCACTGAAGCTTTCTTT. It is translated as CASSLPDRAQSTEAFF.

This clonotype was counted many times. The CDR3 protein is CASSPGEYYEQYF. CDR3 bases: TGTGCCAGCAGCCCCGGGGAGTACTACGAGCAGTACTTC. The rearrangement uses TRBV3-1 and TRBJ2-7, with D perhaps matching TRBD2 (5 bases). This CDR3 region has 13 residues. V lost 4 bases to trimming and J lost 3 bases, with 10 bases between them. Germline CDR1 LGHDT, CDR2 YNNKEL (reference sequence).

This clonotype was seen at least ten times. The chain recombines TRBV21-1 with TRBJ2-1; the D call TRBD2 from the table was never checked on the DNA. TRBV21-1 is labeled a pseudogene. This CDR3 comprises 16 residues. Written as DNA, the CDR3 is TGTGCCAGCAGCAAAGGGGGGACTAGCGGGATGAATGAGCAGTTCTTC. Its protein is CASSKGGTSGMNEQFF.

This clonotype was seen many times. This chain joins TRBV5-1 and TRBJ2-1; 10 bases agree with TRBD1. The CDR3 is 14 amino acids. CDR1 is SGHRS, CDR2 YFSETQ, per germline. V shed 3 bases and J 7 bases; nucleotides not matched to a gene: 4. DNA for the CDR3: TGCGCCAGCAGCTGGGGACAGGGGATTAATGAGCAGTTCTTC. Protein: CASSWGQGINEQFF.

The table lists this clonotype with many counts. This rearrangement joins TRBV20-1 to TRBJ2-1; no reliable D call. CDR3 length equals 14 residues. V was trimmed by 5 bases and J by 7 bases, leaving 18 bases between them. The germline V gene has CDR1 DFQATT and CDR2 SNEGSKA (reference sequence). The CDR3, as DNA: TGCAGTGCTCCAATGTTGGCCGGTGGTAATGAGCAGTTCTTC. As protein: CSAPMLAGGNEQFF.

This clonotype was observed many times. The chain employs TRBV12-3 or TRBV12-4 and TRBJ2-2; D call uncertain. Between the trimmed V and J ends, which lost 0 bases and 1 base, there was a span of 6 bases. The CDR3 extends over 15 amino acids. The CDR3 reads CASSLAGMNTGELFF. In DNA form, the CDR3 reads TGTGCCAGCAGTTTAGCGGGGATGAACACCGGGGAGCTGTTTTTT.

This clonotype was seen ten or more times. The chain couples TRBV12-3 or TRBV12-4 to TRBJ2-7; D is uncertain. The CDR3 has 15 residues. V lost 6 bases and J 5 bases, leaving 20 bases between the germline ends. This chain's CDR3 is CASSPYYGPGDEQYF. CDR3 nucleotides: TGTGCCAGCAGCCCCTACTATGGGCCAGGAGACGAGCAGTACTTC.

This clonotype came up many times. The genes are TRBV20-1 and TRBJ2-3; no reliable D call. This CDR3 has 13 amino acids. V dropped 0 bases and J dropped 2 bases, with 6 bases sitting between them. Germline V gene sequence: CDR1 DFQATT, CDR2 SNEGSKA (reference sequence). This CDR3 reads CSARDGNTDTQYF. The CDR3 coding sequence is TGCAGTGCTAGAGATGGGAACACAGATACGCAGTATTTT.

There are many counts of this clonotype. The genes are TRBV20-1 and TRBJ2-3; no reliable D call. This CDR3 has 10 residues. Trimming removed 4 bases at V and 2 bases at J, with 1 base between. CDR1 is DFQATT, CDR2 SNEGSKA, per germline (reference sequence). This chain's CDR3 is CSAITDTQYF. CDR3 nucleotide sequence: TGCAGTGCTATCACAGATACGCAGTATTTT.

As regards this clonotype: A much larger clone sits a single nucleotide away, making a read error possible. J is TRBJ2-7 and V is TRBV29-1, with D possibly being TRBD1 (6 bases). Germline V gene lookup returns CDR1 SQVTM and CDR2 ANQGSEA. The CDR3 extends over 14 amino acids. CDR3 coding DNA: TGCAACGTTGAAGACAGGACCAGCTCCTACGAGCAGTACTTC. This translates into CNVEDRTSSYEQYF.

This chain joins TRBV10-3 and TRBJ2-1; possible D gene TRBD1, 5 bases. The CDR3 sequence is 14 residues long. The V and J ends lost 2 bases and 6 bases respectively, with 11 bases between them. CDR1 and CDR2 from the germline V gene are ENHRY and SYGVKD. The CDR3 here is CAISENEQGNEQFF. CDR3 sequence (DNA): TGTGCCATCAGTGAGAACGAGCAGGGCAATGAGCAGTTCTTC.

As to this clonotype: A much larger clone sits a single nucleotide away, making a read error possible. The chain uses TRBV29-1 and TRBJ1-2, with D perhaps matching TRBD1 (5 bases). The CDR3 is 13 residues long. Germline CDR1 is SQVTM and CDR2 is ANQGSEA. V gave up 8 bases and J gave up 0 bases, with 13 bases separating them. CDR3 protein: CSMVDRANYGYTF. The CDR3 DNA reads as TGCAGCATGGTTGACAGAGCTAACTATGGCTACACCTTC.

At least ten counts were recorded for this clonotype. J is TRBJ2-1 and V is TRBV27; D is possibly TRBD1 or TRBD2 (5 bases each). The ends were cut back, 3 bases at V and 6 bases at J, with 15 bases in the middle. CDR3 size: 15 residues. CDR1 is MNHEY, CDR2 SMNVEV, per germline (reference sequence). CDR3 loop: CASSLGPSWGNEQFF. CDR3 coding DNA: TGTGCCAGCAGTTTGGGACCCTCGTGGGGCAATGAGCAGTTCTTC.